This paragraph covers one T cell receptor (beta chain) sequence. Its target is unknown. This specimen comes from a study of cytomegalovirus exposure and HLA in healthy donors. General study results and limits: A previous analysis found most TCR beta V segments productive roughly 87% or roughly 30% of the time. Researchers had no immune exposure information except CMV serostatus available.

Both 60 Vbeta primers and 13 Jbeta primers went into the PCR. Profiled with immunoSEQ multiplex PCR; TCRdb holds only in-frame clones, not every one. The profile shows tens of thousands of clones, about 47% of them singletons. What was sequenced was PBMCs. The source is a human donor in good health.

The CDR3 spells CASSQDGSLGTEFEQYF. CDR3 sequence (DNA): TGCGCCAGCAGCCAAGATGGGTCCCTAGGGACAGAGTTCGAGCAGTACTTC. The gene calls are TRBV4-3 and TRBJ2-7, with 7 nucleotides matching TRBD1. The trim removed 0 bases at V and 6 bases at J, leaving 14 bases unmatched. The germline V gene has CDR1 LGHNA and CDR2 YSLEER. The CDR3 spans 17 residues.